This T cell receptor beta chain was sequenced in a study of blood T cell repertoires in COVID-19 (dated by TCRdb to 2019 to 2021). Concerning the study at large: Samples from collaborators originated in the United States, Italy and Spain and spanned both the acute and convalescent phases of COVID-19. The sample metadata nearly always contained a de-identified subject ID, COVID-19 status, age in years and sex. The repertoires were released in a freely available public database meant as a resource for research on the immune response to SARS-CoV-2. The prospective study material was composed of cDNA or gDNA derived from T cells, B-cell-depleted T cells, or PBMCs. The dataset comprised deeply sampled blood TCRbeta repertoires from subjects exposed to, actively infected with, or recovered from COVID-19. Samples were obtained from the ongoing ImmuneRACE study (first 160 participants) and from approximately 1,200 subjects provided by 6 global collaborators. Where available, HLA class I and class II types were obtained from metadata supplied by the sample provider rather than from assay-based typing.

On the study overall, not on this receptor specifically: Clinical and demographic metadata were provided uncurated, with the amount varying by source and participant.

TCRbeta CDR3 regions were amplified from genomic DNA using the immunoSEQ Assay, a bias-controlled multiplex PCR. The study's processing was this. The number of nucleated cells in each sample was estimated from the amplification of reference gene primers within the assay. To quantify the absolute abundance of each unique TCRbeta CDR3 rearrangement, sequence reads were collapsed and filtered. For each sample, productive Simpson clonality was calculated by taking the square root of Simpson's diversity index across productive rearrangements. The table was pulled from immuneACCESS by TCRdb, which kept in-frame rearrangements only. Such tables lose some clones; where checked, under half of the loss comes from unresolved V genes, and the rest has no known cause. That table supplies the V and J calls and clone size; D and trimming were determined from the DNA. The sample table shows 140,000 or so clones, and over 75% are seen once. The ten largest clonotypes hold roughly a tenth of the sample.

Collaborating institutions collected whole blood in K2EDTA tubes following their own protocols. Collaborator samples were shipped for TCRbeta analysis as frozen whole blood, isolated PBMCs, or DNA extracted from either sample type. Remarks on this clone: Its antigen has not been determined. No base quality information exists; no much larger clone differs at one position.

The germline V gene encodes CDR1 LNHDA and CDR2 SQIVND (reference sequence). The CDR3 spans 14 residues, from the cysteine through the phenylalanine. Just CDR3 DNA is preserved here, 42 bases in frame from base 1. V sheds 7 bases and J sheds 1 base, leaving 13 bases between their ends. The chain was built from TRBV19 and TRBJ1-1, with no confident D gene call. The sequenced sample consisted of peripheral blood. The sequence came from a man in his sixties with active or convalescent COVID-19. The CDR3 protein sequence reads: CASMPRGGNTEAFF. The bases read TGTGCCAGTATGCCTCGAGGAGGGAACACTGAAGCTTTCTTT.